These T cell receptor beta chains were read from a single sample in a study of blood T cell repertoires in COVID-19. Clones were sequenced by immunoSEQ multiplex PCR, and TCRdb holds only the in-frame ones, with some missing. The sample has around 430,000 clones; roughly 88% are singletons. The sequenced material came from peripheral blood. The receptor source for this set is a woman aged 45 to 65 with COVID-19, enrolled during active disease. Each CDR3 is given with its conserved first and last residue. Fields, in order: J gene, V gene, D gene, clone size, CDR3 DNA, CDR3 protein. A D gene is named only where the DNA matches it firmly. Clone size is shown for a subset of rows, as once, few, many or a class of expanded clone.

j_gene: TRBJ2-2; v_gene: TRBV27; d_gene: TRBD1; abundance: NA; CDR3nt: TGTGCCAGCAGGACAGGGGGCGCCCGGTCCGGGGAGCTGTTTTTT; CDR3aa: CASRTGGARSGELFF
j_gene: TRBJ1-1; v_gene: TRBV6-5; d_gene: NA; abundance: NA; CDR3nt: TGTGCCAGCAGTTTAACGTCAGGCACTGAAGCTTTCTTT; CDR3aa: CASSLTSGTEAFF
j_gene: TRBJ2-3; v_gene: TRBV5-1; d_gene: TRBD2; abundance: NA; CDR3nt: TGCGCCAGCAGCACCGTCGGGGGGGCCAGCACAGATACGCAGTATTTT; CDR3aa: CASSTVGGASTDTQYF
j_gene: TRBJ2-7; v_gene: TRBV18; d_gene: TRBD1; abundance: NA; CDR3nt: TGTGCCAGCTCACGTAGGGACAGCTACGAGCAGTACTTC; CDR3aa: CASSRRDSYEQYF
j_gene: TRBJ1-2; v_gene: TRBV18; d_gene: TRBD1; abundance: few; CDR3nt: TGTGCCAGCTCACAGGACAGGGAAGATGGCTACACCTTC; CDR3aa: CASSQDREDGYTF
j_gene: TRBJ2-2; v_gene: TRBV9; d_gene: NA; abundance: NA; CDR3nt: TGTGCCAGCAGCTCACACCAGGACGGGGAGCTGTTTTTT; CDR3aa: CASSSHQDGELFF
j_gene: TRBJ1-2; v_gene: TRBV5-1; d_gene: TRBD1; abundance: NA; CDR3nt: TGCGCCAGCAGCCGGGACAGCGATGGCTACACCTTC; CDR3aa: CASSRDSDGYTF
j_gene: TRBJ1-2; v_gene: TRBV29-1; d_gene: NA; abundance: NA; CDR3nt: TGCAGCGTTGATAAGGGGCAAGGCTACACCTTC; CDR3aa: CSVDKGQGYTF
j_gene: TRBJ1-2; v_gene: TRBV3-1/TRBV3-2; d_gene: TRBD1; abundance: NA; CDR3nt: TGTGCCAGCAGCCAAACAGGGGACTCAAGGATGGGCTACACCTTC; CDR3aa: CASSQTGDSRMGYTF
j_gene: TRBJ1-2; v_gene: TRBV23-1; d_gene: NA; abundance: NA; CDR3nt: TGCGCCAGCAGCCCCAGGGAGGGCCGGGGCTACACCTTC; CDR3aa: CASSPREGRGYTF
j_gene: TRBJ1-5; v_gene: TRBV6-6; d_gene: NA; abundance: NA; CDR3nt: TGTGCCAGCAGCCGAGCAGGGGAAGCCCAGCCCCAGCATTTT; CDR3aa: CASSRAGEAQPQHF
j_gene: TRBJ2-4; v_gene: TRBV7-9; d_gene: TRBD2; abundance: NA; CDR3nt: TGTGCCAGCAGCTTAGTCATGAGCGGGGGAGCCAAAAACATTCAGTACTTC; CDR3aa: CASSLVMSGGAKNIQYF
j_gene: TRBJ2-7; v_gene: TRBV4-1; d_gene: TRBD1; abundance: NA; CDR3nt: TGCGCCAGCAGCCAAACCCGGGACAGAGCCTACGAGCAGTACTTC; CDR3aa: CASSQTRDRAYEQYF
j_gene: TRBJ1-1; v_gene: TRBV6-6; d_gene: NA; abundance: few; CDR3nt: TGTGCCAGCAGTTACGGCGGTACTGAAGCTTTCTTT; CDR3aa: CASSYGGTEAFF
j_gene: TRBJ1-1; v_gene: TRBV12-3/TRBV12-4; d_gene: NA; abundance: NA; CDR3nt: TGTGCCAGCAGTTTTGGCCTCACTGAAGCTTTCTTT; CDR3aa: CASSFGLTEAFF
j_gene: TRBJ1-1; v_gene: TRBV6-7; d_gene: NA; abundance: NA; CDR3nt: TGTGCCAGCAGTTACTCGAATAGTCCAGGGATGAACACTGAAGCTTTCTTT; CDR3aa: CASSYSNSPGMNTEAFF
j_gene: TRBJ1-2; v_gene: TRBV6-6; d_gene: TRBD1; abundance: NA; CDR3nt: TGTGCCAGCAGGCCCAAGGACAGGGCTTATGGCTACACCTTC; CDR3aa: CASRPKDRAYGYTF
j_gene: TRBJ2-7; v_gene: TRBV6-5; d_gene: TRBD1; abundance: NA; CDR3nt: TGTGCCTTACGAACAGGGGAATACGAGCAGTACTTC; CDR3aa: CALRTGEYEQYF
j_gene: TRBJ1-2; v_gene: TRBV7-6; d_gene: TRBD1; abundance: once; CDR3nt: TGTGCCAGCAGCTTCGCAACCGGGACAGAAGTGCATGGCTACACCTTC; CDR3aa: CASSFATGTEVHGYTF
j_gene: TRBJ2-7; v_gene: TRBV7-8; d_gene: TRBD2; abundance: once; CDR3nt: TGTGCCAGCAGCTTGATAGGGAGGGCCTTCTACGAGCAGTACTTC; CDR3aa: CASSLIGRAFYEQYF
j_gene: TRBJ2-2; v_gene: TRBV5-6; d_gene: NA; abundance: NA; CDR3nt: TGTGCCAGCGACTTGGGCAGGGGGGCCGGGGAGCTGTTTTTT; CDR3aa: CASDLGRGAGELFF
j_gene: TRBJ1-1; v_gene: TRBV6-5; d_gene: NA; abundance: NA; CDR3nt: TGTGCCAGTCGCCGACAGACGAACACTGAAGCTTTCTTT; CDR3aa: CASRRQTNTEAFF
j_gene: TRBJ2-7; v_gene: TRBV5-4; d_gene: NA; abundance: NA; CDR3nt: TGTGCCAGCAGCTTGGACGCGTCAAAGGCGGGATTTGAGCAGTACTTC; CDR3aa: CASSLDASKAGFEQYF
j_gene: TRBJ2-3; v_gene: TRBV28; d_gene: TRBD1; abundance: NA; CDR3nt: TGTGCCAGCAGTTCCGACAGGGGGCGGGATACGCAGTATTTT; CDR3aa: CASSSDRGRDTQYF
j_gene: TRBJ2-7; v_gene: TRBV23-1; d_gene: TRBD2; abundance: NA; CDR3nt: TGCGCCAGCAGTCAATCGGGTAGAGCGGGGGCGAACGAGCAGTACTTC; CDR3aa: CASSQSGRAGANEQYF
j_gene: TRBJ1-1; v_gene: TRBV7-9; d_gene: TRBD1; abundance: NA; CDR3nt: TGTGCCAGCAGCTCCTACCGGGACAGTGAAGCTTTCTTT; CDR3aa: CASSSYRDSEAFF
j_gene: TRBJ1-6; v_gene: TRBV4-1; d_gene: NA; abundance: NA; CDR3nt: TGCGCCAGCAGCCAAGGGCCTCGGGTAGTTTCACCCCTCCACTTT; CDR3aa: CASSQGPRVVSPLHF
j_gene: TRBJ1-2; v_gene: TRBV12-3/TRBV12-4; d_gene: NA; abundance: once; CDR3nt: TGTGCCAGCAGTTTAATAAGGCAGGCCCCGGTCTTC; CDR3aa: CASSLIRQAPVF
j_gene: TRBJ2-6; v_gene: TRBV5-1; d_gene: NA; abundance: NA; CDR3nt: TGCGCCAGCAGTCCCGCGGTCGGCGCTGGGGCCAACGTCCTGACTTTC; CDR3aa: CASSPAVGAGANVLTF
j_gene: TRBJ2-3; v_gene: TRBV5-4; d_gene: NA; abundance: NA; CDR3nt: TGTGCCAGCAGCTTGGTAGGGACTCATTCCACAGATACGCAGTATTTT; CDR3aa: CASSLVGTHSTDTQYF